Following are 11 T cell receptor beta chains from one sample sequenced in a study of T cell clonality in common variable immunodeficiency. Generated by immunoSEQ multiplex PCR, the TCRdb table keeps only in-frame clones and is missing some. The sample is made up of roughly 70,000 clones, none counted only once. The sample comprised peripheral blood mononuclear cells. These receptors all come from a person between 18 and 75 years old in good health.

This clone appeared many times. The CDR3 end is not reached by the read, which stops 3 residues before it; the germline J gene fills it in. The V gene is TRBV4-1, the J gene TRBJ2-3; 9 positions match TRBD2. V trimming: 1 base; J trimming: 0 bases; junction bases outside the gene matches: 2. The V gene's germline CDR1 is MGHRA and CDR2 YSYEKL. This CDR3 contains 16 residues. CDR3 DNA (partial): TGCGCCAGCAGCCAAGTTACTAGCGGGAGCACAGATACG. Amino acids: CASSQVTSGSTDT. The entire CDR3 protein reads CASSQVTSGSTDTQYF.

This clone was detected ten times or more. The sequenced part of the CDR3 DNA is TGTGCCAGTACCCATCGATTTTTGTTGGTCCGCGATCAGCCC. As protein: CASTHRFLLVRDQP. The full CDR3 reads CASTHRFLLVRDQPQHF. This sequence joins TRBV19 and TRBJ1-5; the D is unclear. With the read ending 3 residues before the CDR3 end, the germline J gene is used to fill in that end. From germline, CDR1 is LNHDA and CDR2 SQIVND (reference sequence). This CDR3 contains 17 residues. V lost 7 bases and J lost 5, with 24 bases in between.

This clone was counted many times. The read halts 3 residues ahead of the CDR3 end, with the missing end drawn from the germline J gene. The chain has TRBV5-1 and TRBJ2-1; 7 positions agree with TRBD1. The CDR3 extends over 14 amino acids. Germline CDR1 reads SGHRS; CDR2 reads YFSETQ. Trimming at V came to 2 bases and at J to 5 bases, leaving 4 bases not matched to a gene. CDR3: CASSLGTDNNEQFF. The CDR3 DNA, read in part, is TGCGCCAGCAGCTTAGGGACAGACAACAATGAG.

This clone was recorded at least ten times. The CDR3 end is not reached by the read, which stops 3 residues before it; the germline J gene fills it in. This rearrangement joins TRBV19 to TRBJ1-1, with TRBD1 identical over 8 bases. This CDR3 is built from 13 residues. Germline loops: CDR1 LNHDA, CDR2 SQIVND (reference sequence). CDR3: CASSSRTGWEAFF. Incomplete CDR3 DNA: TGTGCCAGTAGTTCGAGGACAGGGTGGGAA.

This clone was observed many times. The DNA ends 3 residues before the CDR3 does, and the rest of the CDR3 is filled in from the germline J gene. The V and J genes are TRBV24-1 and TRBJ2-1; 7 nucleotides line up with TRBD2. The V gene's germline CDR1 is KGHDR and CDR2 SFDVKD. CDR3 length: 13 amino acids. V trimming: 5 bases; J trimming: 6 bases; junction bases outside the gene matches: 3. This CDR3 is CATSAGGSNEQFF. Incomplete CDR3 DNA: TGTGCCACCAGTGCGGGGGGATCCAATGAG.

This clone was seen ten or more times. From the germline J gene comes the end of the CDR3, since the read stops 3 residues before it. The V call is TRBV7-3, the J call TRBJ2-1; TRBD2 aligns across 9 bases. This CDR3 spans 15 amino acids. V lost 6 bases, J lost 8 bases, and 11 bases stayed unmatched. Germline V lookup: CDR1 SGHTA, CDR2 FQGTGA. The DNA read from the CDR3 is TGTGCCAGCAGAAATAGCGGGGGTGCGATCGATGAG. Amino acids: CASRNSGGAIDE. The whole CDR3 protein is CASRNSGGAIDEQFF.

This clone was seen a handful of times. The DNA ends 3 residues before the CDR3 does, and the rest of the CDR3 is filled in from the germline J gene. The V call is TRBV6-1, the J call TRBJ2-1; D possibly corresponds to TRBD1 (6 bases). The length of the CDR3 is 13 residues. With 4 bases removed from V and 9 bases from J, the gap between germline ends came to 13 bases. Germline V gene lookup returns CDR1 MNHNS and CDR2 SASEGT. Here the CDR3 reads CASSARTESEQFF. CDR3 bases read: TGTGCCAGCAGTGCTAGGACAGAAAGTGAG.

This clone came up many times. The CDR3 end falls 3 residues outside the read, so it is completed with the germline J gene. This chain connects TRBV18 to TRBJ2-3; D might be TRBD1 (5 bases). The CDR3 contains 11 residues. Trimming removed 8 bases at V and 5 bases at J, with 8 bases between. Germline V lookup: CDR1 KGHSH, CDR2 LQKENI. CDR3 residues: CASPTVDTQYF. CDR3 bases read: TGTGCCAGCCCGACAGTAGATACG.

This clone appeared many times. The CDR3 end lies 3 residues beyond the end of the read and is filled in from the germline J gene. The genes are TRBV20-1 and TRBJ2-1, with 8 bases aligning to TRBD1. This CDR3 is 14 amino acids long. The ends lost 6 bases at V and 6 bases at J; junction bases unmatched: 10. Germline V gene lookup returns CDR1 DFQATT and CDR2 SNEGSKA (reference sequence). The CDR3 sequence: CSARQGRIGNEQFF. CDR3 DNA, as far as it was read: TGCAGTGCGCGACAGGGGAGGATCGGCAATGAG.

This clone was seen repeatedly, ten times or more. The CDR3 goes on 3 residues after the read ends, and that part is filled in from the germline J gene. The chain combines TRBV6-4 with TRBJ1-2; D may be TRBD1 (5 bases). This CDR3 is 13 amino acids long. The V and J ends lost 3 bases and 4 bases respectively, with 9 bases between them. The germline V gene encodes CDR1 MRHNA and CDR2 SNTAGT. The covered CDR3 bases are TGTGCCAGCAGTGATGACGGGGGCTATGGC. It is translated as CASSDDGGYG. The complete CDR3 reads CASSDDGGYGYTF.

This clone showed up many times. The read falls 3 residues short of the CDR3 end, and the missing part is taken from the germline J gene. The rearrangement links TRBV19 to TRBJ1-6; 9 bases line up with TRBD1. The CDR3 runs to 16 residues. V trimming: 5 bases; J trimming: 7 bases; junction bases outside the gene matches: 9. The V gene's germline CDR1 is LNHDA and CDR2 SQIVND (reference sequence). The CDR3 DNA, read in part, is TGTGCCAGTAGTGTGGGACAGGGTCTTGAGAATTCACCC. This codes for CASSVGQGLENSP. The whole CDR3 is CASSVGQGLENSPLHF. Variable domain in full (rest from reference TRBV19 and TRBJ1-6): DGGITQSPKYLFRKEGQNVTLSCEQNLNHDAMYWYRQDPGQGLRLIYYSQIVNDFQKGDIAEGYSVSREKKESFPLTVTSAQKNPTAFYLCASSVGQGLENSPLHFGNGTRLTVT.